Following are 2 T cell receptor beta chains from one sample sequenced in a study of response to subunit inactivated influenza vaccine. TCRdb independently ran MiXCR on the RT-PCR reads; one entry per CDR3 protein. The sample lists about 610,000 distinct CDR3 sequences; about 15% were seen once. This specimen was PBMCs from blood, taken 12 days after vaccination. The receptors come from a man in his fifties or sixties who received an inactivated influenza vaccine.

The chain carries TRBV10-3 and TRBJ2-5; D assignment may be TRBD1 or TRBD2 (5 bases each). The V gene lost 4 bases and the J gene lost 2 bases, with 14 bases spanning the gap. The CDR3 is 15 residues long. The V gene's germline CDR1 is ENHRY and CDR2 SYGVKD. In nucleotides, the CDR3 is TGTGCCATCAGTGTGCGGCAGGGACCTCAAGAGACCCAGTACTTC. Translation: CAISVRQGPQETQYF.

This clonotype was seen ten or more times. V usage is TRBV3-1 and J usage is TRBJ2-1; the D is unclear. The CDR3 contains 14 residues. With 2 bases removed from V and 6 bases from J, the gap between germline ends came to 11 bases. The germline V gene has CDR1 LGHDT and CDR2 YNNKEL (reference sequence). CDR3 bases: TGTGCCAGCAGCCAATCACCCCTTTCCAATGAGCAGTTCTTC. Protein product: CASSQSPLSNEQFF.